Described below is a single TCR beta chain sequence and its context. Its specificity is unknown. The data belong to a study of Graves' ophthalmopathy and Graves' hyperthyroidism. In the study overall: Blood was drawn at initial diagnosis, before any treatment. Points from the study as a whole: Most expanded clonotypes in thyroid above 0.001 frequency also showed up in blood.

RNA transcripts were the template, and TCR beta CDR3 regions were amplified from them. First-round RT-PCR employed HTBI primers, with a second-round multiplex PCR after it. TCRdb used MiXCR to reprocess the multiplex PCR reads, holding one entry per CDR3 protein. The sample shows hundreds of thousands of distinct CDR3 sequences, 35% to 45% of them seen only once. Excluded were patients with other autoimmune diseases, uncontrolled infections, pregnancy or lactation. Sampling over 7.5 ml of fresh peripheral blood provided the PBMCs. Germline assignment: CDR1 SGHVS and CDR2 FNYEAQ. The ends were cut back, 5 bases at V and 4 bases at J, with 32 bases in the middle. This CDR3 contains 20 residues.

The sample taken for sequencing was peripheral blood. The V and J genes are TRBV7-6 and TRBJ2-5; D remains ambiguous. The clonotype originates from an adult man with Graves' ophthalmopathy. The DNA for the CDR3 is TGTGCCAGCAGCCCCAGCTTGGTCTCAGTTTTCGGCGTCCGAGGAGAGACCCAGTACTTC. Its protein product is CASSPSLVSVFGVRGETQYF.